Detailed here is one TCR beta chain. An end of the junction differs from the germline gene, which may be a read error. The germline V gene encodes CDR1 MDHEN and CDR2 SYDVKM. The CDR3 runs to 13 residues. This entry comes from a study of identical twins. TCRdb reprocessed the 5' RACE reads via MiXCR and lists one record per CDR3 protein. The sample yields 1.5 million to 2 million distinct CDR3 sequences, around 33% seen once. The source material was cord blood. The clonotype was recovered from a newborn girl in good health. The chain has TRBV28 and TRBJ2-7, with D perhaps TRBD2 (7 bases). CDR3: CASSLGGAYERYF. The CDR3 nucleotides read TGTGCCAGCAGTCTAGGGGGGGCCTACGAGCGGTACTTC.